These 11 T cell receptor beta chains were sequenced from one sample in a study of blood T cells in healthy people across ages. The authors ran a second PCR of roughly 6 to 12 cycles using a sample-barcoded 5' primer and a J-beta primer mix. Via MiXCR, TCRdb re-called the 5' RACE reads, giving one row per CDR3 protein. Found here are about 970,000 distinct CDR3 sequences, roughly 51% of them singletons; the top ten hold over 20%. The sample taken for sequencing was blood. The receptors were sampled from a woman aged 55 to 70 in good health.

J is TRBJ2-3 and V is TRBV9, with 9 bases matching TRBD2. The CDR3 spans 19 residues. The J segment lost 4 bases and the V segment lost 3 bases, leaving 18 bases of the junction unmatched. Looked up from germline, CDR1 is SGDLS and CDR2 is YYNGEE. CDR3 sequence reads: CASSAHSGTSLLTPDTQYF. The CDR3 nucleotides are TGTGCCAGCAGCGCTCACTCCGGGACTAGCCTCCTAACACCAGATACGCAGTATTTT. Full variable domain (rest looked up from reference TRBV9 and TRBJ2-3): DSGVTQTPKHLITATGQRVTLRCSPRSGDLSVYWYQQSLDQGLQFLIQYYNGEERAKGNILERFSAQQFPDLHSELNLSSLELGDSALYFCASSAHSGTSLLTPDTQYFGPGTRLTVL.

This chain joins TRBV2 and TRBJ1-4, with 8 bases that match TRBD1. The junction had 6 bases not matched to a gene; V was cut back by 8 bases and J by 7 bases. This CDR3 comprises 13 residues. Looked up from germline, CDR1 is SNHLY and CDR2 is FYNNEI. The CDR3 coding sequence is TGTGCCAGCCTGGGGACAGGAGGTGAAAAACTGTTTTTT. Its translation: CASLGTGGEKLFF.

The CDR3 region has the DNA TGTGCCAGCAGTTTGTTGGTCGCAAACGATTGGAACACTGAAGCTTTCTTT. This sequence encodes CASSLLVANDWNTEAFF. The chain joins TRBV28 to TRBJ1-1, with D unclear. The CDR3 totals 17 residues. Germline V CDR1 and CDR2: MDHEN, SYDVKM. V was clipped by 3 bases and J by 1 base, with 18 bases between them.

The sample holds one count of this clonotype. This chain links TRBV5-6 with TRBJ2-1, with a possible D match to TRBD2 (6 bases). CDR3 length equals 14 residues. V shed 2 bases and J shed 5 bases, with 11 bases lying between them. Germline lookup yields CDR1 SGHDT and CDR2 YYEEEE. CDR3 sequence (DNA): TGTGCCAGCAGCTTCGGTTGGGGGGACAATGAGCAGTTCTTC. It encodes CASSFGWGDNEQFF.

This clonotype turned up a few times. The chain couples TRBV4-2 to TRBJ2-7, with 9 bases identical to TRBD2. The CDR3 extends over 16 amino acids. From germline, CDR1 is LGHNA and CDR2 YNFKEQ. V was clipped by 1 base and J by 3 bases; unmatched bases: 7. This chain's CDR3 is CASSQGYPAGGYEQYF. Here the CDR3 DNA reads TGTGCCAGCAGCCAAGGATATCCAGCGGGAGGCTACGAGCAGTACTTC.

In regard to this clonotype: Its ends do not fully match the called genes, so a read error is possible. The rearrangement links TRBV7-8 to TRBJ2-5; tentatively, D is TRBD1 (5 bases). Per germline, CDR1 SGHVS and CDR2 FQNEAQ. The CDR3 length is 14 residues. Here the CDR3 reads CANSSYTGQETQYF. CDR3 nucleotides: TGTGCCAACAGCTCATACACAGGTCAAGAGACCCAGTACTTC.

This chain joins TRBV4-1 and TRBJ1-1; tentatively, D is TRBD1 (6 bases). Germline V gives CDR1 MGHRA, CDR2 YSYEKL. V was clipped by 4 bases and J by 2 bases, with 20 bases between them. There are 17 residues in the CDR3. The CDR3 DNA follows: TGCGCCAGCAGCCCGGTTGCAGGGGTTACGGGAAACACTGAAGCTTTCTTT. It encodes CASSPVAGVTGNTEAFF.

The chain uses TRBV7-4 and TRBJ1-4; D might be TRBD1 (5 bases). Per the germline V gene, CDR1 is SGHVT and CDR2 is SQSDAQ. The CDR3 totals 16 residues. Trimming took off 3 bases at V and 3 bases at J, with 14 bases between the two ends. In nucleotides, the CDR3 is TGTGCCAGCAGCTTTAGAGCCCAGGGTCCTAATGAAAAACTGTTTTTT. Its translation is CASSFRAQGPNEKLFF.

The V call is TRBV20-1, the J call TRBJ1-5; possibly TRBD1 for D (6 bases). Germline V CDR1 and CDR2: DFQATT, SNEGSKA (reference sequence). V lost 3 bases and J 0 bases, leaving 9 bases between the germline ends. CDR3 length: 14 residues. The CDR3 reads CSASRGGSNQPQHF. In DNA, the CDR3 is TGCAGTGCTAGCAGGGGAGGTAGCAATCAGCCCCAGCATTTT.

Comment on this clonotype: A much larger clone lies a single base off, so this may be a read error. CDR3 loop: CASSPYPEMGYNEQYF. The DNA of the CDR3 is TGCGCCAGCAGCCCCTATCCGGAAATGGGGTACAATGAGCAGTACTTC. The chain employs TRBV4-1 and TRBJ2-7; D unclear. Germline assignment: CDR1 MGHRA and CDR2 YSYEKL. V lost 4 bases, J lost 7 bases, and 23 bases lay in between. There are 16 residues in the CDR3.

This clonotype was counted between two and nine times. The rearrangement joins TRBV27 to TRBJ2-4; 7 positions match TRBD2. The length of the CDR3 is 14 residues. CDR1 MNHEY and CDR2 SMNVEV come from the germline V gene (reference sequence). J was trimmed by 5 bases and V by 5 bases; bases with no gene match: 6. In nucleotides, the CDR3 is TGTGCCAGCAGTCCCGGGGGGACGCAAAACATTCAGTACTTC. Its translation: CASSPGGTQNIQYF.